The rows below give T cell receptor beta chains drawn from one sample of a study of T cell responses to AZD1222 COVID-19 vaccine. Assay: immunoSEQ multiplex PCR; the TCRdb copy retains only in-frame clones and omits some. The sample holds about 82,000 clones, 90% seen once. Sequencing was performed on peripheral blood, taken on day 0 of AZD1222 vaccination. The receptors derive from an adult in good health. Each CDR3 is given with its conserved first and last residue. A D gene is named only where the DNA matches it firmly. Expanded clones get a size class; other rows say once, few or many, or leave the size out.

cdr3_nt	cdr3_aa	v_call	clone_size	d_call	j_call
TGTGCCAGTAGTCACTCCTACGAGCAGTACTTC	CASSHSYEQYF	TRBV19	-	-	TRBJ2-7
TGTGCCAGCACAATTCGAGAGACCCAGTACTTC	CASTIRETQYF	TRBV6-5	-	-	TRBJ2-5
TGTGCCACCAGTGACCGACAGGGGGCGACTCGGTGGACAGATACGCAGTATTTT	CATSDRQGATRWTDTQYF	TRBV24-1	-	TRBD1	TRBJ2-3
TGTGCCAGCAGCTTCGCAGGGGAGTGGGGTAATGAAAAACTGTTTTTT	CASSFAGEWGNEKLFF	TRBV11-3	-	-	TRBJ1-4
TGTGCCAGCAGCCCCCCGGGGTCCGGAAACACCATATATTTT	CASSPPGSGNTIYF	TRBV3-1/TRBV3-2	-	-	TRBJ1-3
TGTGCCAGCTCGGGACAGACGAACACTGAAGCTTTCTTT	CASSGQTNTEAFF	TRBV18	-	TRBD1	TRBJ1-1
TGTGCCAGCAGCCAAGATGGGGAGGACCAGCATTTT	CASSQDGEDQHF	TRBV4-2	-	-	TRBJ1-5
TGTGCCAGCAGTTTAGAGTTTGGGGGGGATCAGCCCCAGCATTTT	CASSLEFGGDQPQHF	TRBV28	-	-	TRBJ1-5
TGTGCCAGCAGCTTAGGAAGGACAGGGGGCTTCACTGAAGCTTTCTTT	CASSLGRTGGFTEAFF	TRBV11-2	-	TRBD1	TRBJ1-1
TGTGCCAGCAGCCACGGGACGACAGATGGCTACACCTTC	CASSHGTTDGYTF	TRBV3-1/TRBV3-2	-	-	TRBJ1-2
TGCAGTGCCAAGCGGGGCGATACGCAGTATTTT	CSAKRGDTQYF	TRBV20-1	-	TRBD2	TRBJ2-3
TGTGCCAGCAGCTTCCGGGGTAGCGGGGGGGTCTACAATGAGCAGTTCTTC	CASSFRGSGGVYNEQFF	TRBV7-8	-	TRBD2	TRBJ2-1
TGTGCCAGCAGTTACTCCGCCCAGCAAGCAAACACCATATATTTT	CASSYSAQQANTIYF	TRBV6-5	-	-	TRBJ1-3
TGCGCCAGCAGCAGAGACGACAGTTCAGTCCCAGATACGCAGTATTTT	CASSRDDSSVPDTQYF	TRBV5-1	-	-	TRBJ2-3
TGTGCCAGCAGCTCCGGAGCGGGGGGTTCCACAGATACGCAGTATTTT	CASSSGAGGSTDTQYF	TRBV7-3	-	TRBD2	TRBJ2-3
TGTGCCAGCCCCTGGGGCAGGGGGGATAAAGAGACCCAGTACTTC	CASPWGRGDKETQYF	TRBV2	-	-	TRBJ2-5
TGTGCCAGCAGCTTAGTTCCTGGACCCTACGAGCAGTACTTC	CASSLVPGPYEQYF	TRBV7-9	-	-	TRBJ2-7
TGCGCCAGCAGCTTGGGCCCAGACTACTCTGAAGCTTTCTTT	CASSLGPDYSEAFF	TRBV5-1	-	-	TRBJ1-1
TGCGCCAGCAGCCAGACTCTAACGGGGCGAGACGAGCAGTACTTC	CASSQTLTGRDEQYF	TRBV4-3	-	-	TRBJ2-7
TGTGCCAGCAGTTTTCGACTAGCGATAAACACCGGGGAGCTGTTTTTT	CASSFRLAINTGELFF	TRBV28	-	TRBD2	TRBJ2-2
TGCGCCAGCACCGGAACGTTGGGCCGGGAGCTGTTTTTT	CASTGTLGRELFF	TRBV5-1	-	-	TRBJ2-2
TGTGCCAGCAGCCCCGGACTAACTAATGAAAAACTGTTTTTT	CASSPGLTNEKLFF	TRBV7-9	-	-	TRBJ1-4
TGTGCCAGCACCTCCCAGGACCGAGAACTCTATGGCTACACCTTC	CASTSQDRELYGYTF	TRBV28	-	-	TRBJ1-2
TGTGCCAGTACCGTGACGCCGACAGGGTCCCAGCATTTT	CASTVTPTGSQHF	TRBV19	-	TRBD1	TRBJ1-5
TGTGCCAGCAGTTGGGTACTAGCGGGCTACAATGAGCAGTTCTTC	CASSWVLAGYNEQFF	TRBV27	once	TRBD2	TRBJ2-1
TGTGCCAGCAGTTCGACAGGGTCCTATGGCTACACCTTC	CASSSTGSYGYTF	TRBV28	-	TRBD1	TRBJ1-2
TGCGCCAGCAGCCCACCTGATGCCTACGAGCAGTACTTC	CASSPPDAYEQYF	TRBV5-1	-	-	TRBJ2-7
TGTGCCAGCAGCCAAGGATTTGGGGGCCGGGGAGAGACCCAGTACTTC	CASSQGFGGRGETQYF	TRBV3-1/TRBV3-2	large	-	TRBJ2-5
TGTGCCAGCAGCAAGCAGGGGTTCAGCTCCTACAATGAGCAGTTCTTC	CASSKQGFSSYNEQFF	TRBV11-1	-	-	TRBJ2-1
TGTGCCAGCAGTCCCCCCTGGGGACAGCCCACAGATACGCAGTATTTT	CASSPPWGQPTDTQYF	TRBV28	-	TRBD1	TRBJ2-3
TGTGCCAGCAGTTTACCCGGGACAGGGGGTATAGAGACCCAGTACTTC	CASSLPGTGGIETQYF	TRBV6-6	-	TRBD1	TRBJ2-5
TGTGCCAGCAGGGGACAGACGAACACCGGGGAGCTGTTTTTT	CASRGQTNTGELFF	TRBV9	-	TRBD1	TRBJ2-2
TGTGCCAGCTCACCGATAGCGGGCCGTAGCACAGATACGCAGTATTTT	CASSPIAGRSTDTQYF	TRBV18	-	TRBD2	TRBJ2-3
TGTGCCAGCTCACCACCGGGCGGGGGGCTCACGTACGAGCAGTTCTTC	CASSPPGGGLTYEQFF	TRBV18	-	TRBD2	TRBJ2-1
TGCAGCGTTGACCAGGGCTACGAGCAGTACTTC	CSVDQGYEQYF	TRBV29-1	-	-	TRBJ2-7
TGTGCCAGTTCAACTTTAGTAGCGGGGGGGTCAGATACGCAGTATTTT	CASSTLVAGGSDTQYF	TRBV19	-	TRBD2	TRBJ2-3
TGTGCCAGCAGCTTCGGACAGGGTCAAGAGACCCAGTACTTC	CASSFGQGQETQYF	TRBV11-2	-	TRBD1	TRBJ2-5
TGTGCCAGCATCGTAAGCGGGGGCTCCTACAATGAGCAGTTCTTC	CASIVSGGSYNEQFF	TRBV28	-	TRBD2	TRBJ2-1
TGTGCCAGCAGCGTAGGGAGAGGGACAGCTAACACAGATACGCAGTATTTT	CASSVGRGTANTDTQYF	TRBV9	-	TRBD1	TRBJ2-3
TGTGCCAGCAGCTTAACCGAAAGGACCCGGGGGGCCAACGTCCTGACTTTC	CASSLTERTRGANVLTF	TRBV11-2	once	-	TRBJ2-6
TGTGCCAGCAGCAAAGACCGGGGGAGAGGGAACTATGGCTACACCTTC	CASSKDRGRGNYGYTF	TRBV21-1	-	-	TRBJ1-2
TGTGCCAGTAGGGGATATAGCGTGAATAGCAATCAGCCCCAGCATTTT	CASRGYSVNSNQPQHF	TRBV19	-	-	TRBJ1-5
TGTGCCAGCAGGCCCCACGGGGGTGGTGGGGCCAACGTCCTGACTTTC	CASRPHGGGGANVLTF	TRBV5-6	-	-	TRBJ2-6
TGTGCCAGCAGCTTAGTTGGAGTTGGCTACACCTTC	CASSLVGVGYTF	TRBV7-2	-	-	TRBJ1-2
TGCAGCGTTGAAGGCGGCCACCGGGGGAACACTGAAGCTTTCTTT	CSVEGGHRGNTEAFF	TRBV29-1	-	-	TRBJ1-1
TGTGCCAGTAGTATGGGGCCAGGGGGCCGGCAGCCCCAGCATTTT	CASSMGPGGRQPQHF	TRBV19	-	TRBD1	TRBJ1-5
TGCAGTGCTAGTAGGCAGGCCTCCTACGAGCAGTACTTC	CSASRQASYEQYF	TRBV20-1	-	-	TRBJ2-7
TGTGCCAGCAGCTTGGGAGCAGGGTCCTACGAGCAGTACTTC	CASSLGAGSYEQYF	TRBV5-4	-	-	TRBJ2-7
TGTGCCAGCTCACCACTTCAGGGGGCGGCGACAGATACGCAGTATTTT	CASSPLQGAATDTQYF	TRBV18	few	TRBD1	TRBJ2-3
TGCGCCAGCAGTGAGCCCGGGGACTATGGCTACACCTTC	CASSEPGDYGYTF	TRBV10-1	-	-	TRBJ1-2
TGTGCCACCAGTAGTCCGACGATATATGGCTACACCTTC	CATSSPTIYGYTF	TRBV24-1	-	-	TRBJ1-2
TGTGCCAGCAGTTCCGACATAACTAATGAAAAACTGTTTTTT	CASSSDITNEKLFF	TRBV28	-	-	TRBJ1-4
TGCGCCAGCAGCTTGGATCTAGGGAGGAGCACTGAAGCTTTCTTT	CASSLDLGRSTEAFF	TRBV5-1	-	-	TRBJ1-1